The 7 T cell receptor beta chains below come from one sample, sequenced in a study of liver allograft versus peripheral blood T cells. Study details: Recipients' peripheral blood served as the comparator for T cell receptor repertoires in transplanted livers.

Via MiXCR, TCRdb re-called the reads, giving one row per CDR3 protein. The sample lists roughly 1,200 distinct CDR3 sequences, roughly 16% seen once, with roughly 21% in the top ten. The source of these receptors is a human patient who had a liver transplant. Some T cells may be provided by the graft donor.

About this clonotype itself: A clone one base away is much larger, so this may be a read error. The gene calls are TRBV5-1 and TRBJ1-1; D possibly corresponds to TRBD1 (5 bases). Germline V gene lookup returns CDR1 SGHRS and CDR2 YFSETQ. The V gene lost 4 bases and the J gene lost 3 bases, with 13 bases spanning the gap. This CDR3 is built from 14 residues. CDR3 loop: CASSKGTEDTEAFF. In nucleotides, the CDR3 is TGCGCCAGCAGCAAAGGGACGGAGGACACTGAAGCTTTCTTT.

In its sample, this clonotype ranks as large. The chain combines TRBV27 with TRBJ1-1; 7 bases align to TRBD1. The V and J ends lost 6 bases and 6 bases, in that order; junction bases with no gene match: 13. The germline V gene has CDR1 MNHEY and CDR2 SMNVEV (reference sequence). The CDR3 consists of 15 residues. The DNA of the CDR3 is TGTGCCAGCAGCTCCGAGGGGACAGTCTTCGCTGAAGCTTTCTTT. It codes for CASSSEGTVFAEAFF.

By share, this clonotype ranks as large. V usage is TRBV29-1 and J usage is TRBJ2-6; possibly TRBD1 for D (5 bases). V lost 7 bases to trimming and J lost 2 bases, with 18 bases between them. CDR3 length: 16 amino acids. CDR1 and CDR2 from the germline V gene are SQVTM and ANQGSEA. CDR3 nucleotide sequence: TGCAGCGCCACTTCAGACAGTAGCCCTGGGGCCAACGTCCTGACTTTC. Its protein product is CSATSDSSPGANVLTF.

This clonotype was found many times. This chain joins TRBV12-3 or TRBV12-4 and TRBJ2-3; possible D gene TRBD1, 5 bases. Between the trimmed V and J ends, which lost 3 bases and 9 bases, there was a span of 16 bases. The CDR3 is 14 residues long. The CDR3 nucleotides read TGTGCCAGCAGTTTCTCCCGGCAGGGCTGGACGCAGTATTTT. As protein: CASSFSRQGWTQYF.

This clonotype is classed as medium-sized (0.01 to 0.1%). The V call is TRBV7-9, the J call TRBJ1-1; D ambiguous. Germline V lookup: CDR1 SEHNR, CDR2 FQNEAQ (reference sequence). Trimming stripped 7 bases from V and 3 bases from J, with 9 bases between. The CDR3 is 12 amino acids. The CDR3 coding sequence is TGTGCCAGCAAGGGCGGGTACACTGAAGCTTTCTTT. As protein: CASKGGYTEAFF. The whole variable domain, remainder taken from reference TRBV7-9 and TRBJ1-1, is DTGVSQNPRHKITKRGQNVTFRCDPISEHNRLYWYRQTLGQGPEFLTYFQNEAQLEKSRLLSDRFSAERPKGSFSTLEIQRTEQGDSAMYLCASKGGYTEAFFGQGTRLTVV.

This clonotype is labeled as large. This sequence joins TRBV27 and TRBJ1-2; no firm D call. This CDR3 has 14 residues. Germline-derived CDR1 and CDR2 are MNHEY and SMNVEV (reference sequence). Trimming took 7 bases from V and 1 from J, leaving 13 bases between them. The CDR3 DNA is TGTGCCAGCACCCCCTTGGATGGTAACTATGGCTACACCTTC. This codes for CASTPLDGNYGYTF.

This clonotype ranks as large. This sequence joins TRBV6-5 and TRBJ2-7; 7 nucleotides agree with TRBD2. Germline V gene lookup returns CDR1 MNHEY and CDR2 SVGAGI. V was pared by 2 bases and J by 0 bases, with 4 bases of the junction left unmatched. The CDR3 totals 15 residues. Here the CDR3 DNA reads TGTGCCAGCAGTTACGAGGCTAGCGGCTCCTACGAGCAGTACTTC. The encoded protein is CASSYEASGSYEQYF.